The next 15 T cell receptor beta chains were all read from a single sample in a study of CD4 T cells in relation to SARS-CoV-2 and coronaviruses (dated by TCRdb to the early 2020s). CD4+ T cells from unexposed donors were collected before the COVID-19 pandemic (2011-2018). After about 9 days of culture, CD4+ T cells were isolated with the EasySep CD4+ T cell isolation kit. Their antigen targets remain unknown. Receptors were amplified or captured by the immunoSEQ multiplex PCR assay. The table comes from immuneACCESS by way of TCRdb, which keeps in-frame sequences with V and J called. Part of the clones is missing from these tables; in studies checked, under half for an unresolved V gene and the rest for unknown reasons. This sample comprises about 24,000 clones, approximately 76% of them detected only once. The leading ten clones occupy around 11% of the sample. Specimen: CD4+ T cells from PBMCs, cultured in vitro. Receptor source: a human donor in good health.

The gene calls are TRBV19 and TRBJ2-2; D call uncertain. The CDR3 has 16 residues. Germline V gene data show CDR1 as LNHDA and CDR2 as SQIVND (reference sequence). Trimming stripped 1 base from V and 7 bases from J, with 16 bases between. The CDR3 region has the DNA TGTGCCAGTAGTATAGGCAATCAACTAATGGGCGGGGAGCTGTTTTTT. Its translation: CASSIGNQLMGGELFF.

This clone came up once. The chain couples TRBV5-1 to TRBJ2-3; D is ambiguous. Germline CDR1 and CDR2: SGHRS and YFSETQ. V dropped 3 bases and J dropped 3 bases, with 5 bases sitting between them. This CDR3 contains 12 residues. The CDR3 region has the DNA TGCGCCAGCAGCTCCGCAACAGATACGCAGTATTTT. This gives the protein CASSSATDTQYF.

The chain links TRBV18 to TRBJ1-6; 7 bases line up with TRBD1. Germline loops: CDR1 KGHSH, CDR2 LQKENI. This CDR3 contains 15 residues. Trimming at V came to 0 bases and at J to 9 bases, leaving 5 bases not matched to a gene. The CDR3 DNA follows: TGTGCCAGCTCACCACCGGGACAGTCCGGTTCACCCCTCCACTTT. Encoded protein: CASSPPGQSGSPLHF.

This clone occurred once. V usage is TRBV18 and J usage is TRBJ1-1; no clear D gene. This CDR3 spans 10 amino acids. V was cut by 10 bases and J by 10 bases, with 13 bases left in between. The germline V gene has CDR1 KGHSH and CDR2 LQKENI. The CDR3 DNA follows: TGTGCCACCTCCGGGGTAGCAGCTTTCTTT. Residues: CATSGVAAFF.

This clone has a handful of counts. The chain is built from TRBV30 and TRBJ1-2; possible D gene TRBD1, 6 bases. This CDR3 has 14 residues. Germline V lookup: CDR1 GTSNPN, CDR2 SVGIG (reference sequence). The V gene lost 0 bases and the J gene lost 4 bases, with 12 bases spanning the gap. CDR3 sequence reads: CAWSVSRGVYGYTF. In nucleotides, the CDR3 is TGTGCCTGGAGTGTTAGCAGGGGTGTCTATGGCTACACCTTC.

The chain recombines TRBV12-5 with TRBJ1-1, with a weak D call TRBD1 (6 bases). With 7 bases removed from V and 4 bases from J, the gap between germline ends came to 16 bases. Germline lookup yields CDR1 LGHNT and CDR2 FRNRAP. The CDR3 sequence is 14 residues long. CDR3 DNA sequence: TGTGCTAGTGACCAGGGGAAACCCGTCACTGAAGCTTTCTTT. As protein: CASDQGKPVTEAFF.

The CDR3 sequence: CASSPASQADTQYF. The DNA of the CDR3 is TGTGCCAGCTCACCGGCCTCCCAAGCAGATACGCAGTATTTT. The gene calls are TRBV18 and TRBJ2-3; D ambiguous. The germline CDR1 and CDR2 sequences are KGHSH and LQKENI. This CDR3 spans 14 amino acids. The V and J ends lost 3 bases and 4 bases respectively, with 11 bases between them.

This chain joins TRBV19 and TRBJ1-6; possible D gene TRBD1, 6 bases. V lost 4 bases, J lost 6 bases, and 10 bases lay in between. Germline V gives CDR1 LNHDA, CDR2 SQIVND (reference sequence). The CDR3 length is 14 residues. Here the CDR3 reads CASSTGQSNSPLHF. The CDR3 nucleotides are TGTGCCAGTAGTACCGGACAGTCTAATTCACCCCTCCACTTT.

The J gene is TRBJ2-6, the V gene TRBV18; TRBD1 agrees at 7 bases. This CDR3 spans 14 amino acids. In germline, CDR1 is KGHSH, CDR2 LQKENI. J gave up 4 bases and V 8 bases, and 5 bases lay outside the gene matches. This CDR3 reads CASRTGAGANVLTF. The CDR3 nucleotides read TGTGCCAGCAGAACAGGGGCCGGGGCCAACGTCCTGACTTTC.

The genes are TRBV6-6 and TRBJ1-5; 7 nucleotides align to TRBD1. V gave up 6 bases and J gave up 3 bases; unmatched junction bases: 5. CDR1 is MNHNY and CDR2 is SVGAGI in the germline V gene (reference sequence). This CDR3 has 14 amino acids. CDR3 in DNA: TGTGCCAGCAGCCCACAGGGGTTCAATCAGCCCCAGCATTTT. Translation: CASSPQGFNQPQHF.

The chain recombines TRBV12-1 with TRBJ2-1; the D call TRBD2 from the table was never checked on the DNA. TRBV12-1 is assigned pseudogene status. The CDR3 spans 16 residues. The CDR3 here is CASSFERGGPIDEQFF. In nucleotides, the CDR3 is TGTGCCAGCAGCTTTGAGCGCGGCGGGCCCATAGATGAGCAGTTCTTC.

The rearrangement joins TRBV10-3 to TRBJ1-5; the D is unclear. The CDR3 runs to 14 residues. Trimming stripped 0 bases from V and 2 bases from J, with 5 bases between. Germline V CDR1 and CDR2: ENHRY, SYGVKD. DNA of the CDR3: TGTGCCATCAGTGAGTCGACCGGCAATCAGCCCCAGCATTTT. Its translation: CAISESTGNQPQHF.

The V call is TRBV6-5, the J call TRBJ2-7; 11 nucleotides agree with TRBD1. From germline, CDR1 is MNHEY and CDR2 SVGAGI. The V and J ends lost 0 bases and 2 bases, in that order; junction bases with no gene match: 3. The CDR3 has 16 amino acids. For the CDR3, the DNA is TGTGCCAGCAGTTACTCTCGGGGACAGGGGGCCTACGAGCAGTACTTC. Encoded protein: CASSYSRGQGAYEQYF.

This chain connects TRBV24-1 to TRBJ2-3; D call uncertain. There are 16 residues in the CDR3. CDR1 and CDR2 from the germline V gene are KGHDR and SFDVKD. V was pared by 0 bases and J by 1 base, with 10 bases between. In nucleotides, the CDR3 is TGTGCCACCAGTGATTTGAAGTTTGGCGGCACAGATACGCAGTATTTT. Its protein product is CATSDLKFGGTDTQYF.

V and J are TRBV19 and TRBJ1-5; maybe TRBD1 (5 bases). This CDR3 has 14 amino acids. The V end lost 4 bases, the J end lost 3 bases, and 10 bases lay between the germline ends. Germline CDR1 is LNHDA and CDR2 is SQIVND (reference sequence). In nucleotides, the CDR3 is TGTGCCAGTAGTAACAGGAAACCCAATCAGCCCCAGCATTTT. This codes for CASSNRKPNQPQHF.